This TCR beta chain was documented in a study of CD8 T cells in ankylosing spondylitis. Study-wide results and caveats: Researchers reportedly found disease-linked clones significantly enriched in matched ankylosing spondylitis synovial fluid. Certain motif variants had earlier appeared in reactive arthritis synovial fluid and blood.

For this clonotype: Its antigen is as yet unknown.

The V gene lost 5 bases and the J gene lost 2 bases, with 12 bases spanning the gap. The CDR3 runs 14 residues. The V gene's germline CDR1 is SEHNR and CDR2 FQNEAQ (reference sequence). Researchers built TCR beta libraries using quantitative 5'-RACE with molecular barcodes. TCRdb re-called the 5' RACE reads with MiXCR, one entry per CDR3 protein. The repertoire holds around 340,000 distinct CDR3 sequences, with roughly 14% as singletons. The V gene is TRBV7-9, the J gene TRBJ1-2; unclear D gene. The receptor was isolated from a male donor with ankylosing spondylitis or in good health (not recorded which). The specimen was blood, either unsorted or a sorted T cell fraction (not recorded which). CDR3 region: CASSPSPANYGYTF. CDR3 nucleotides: TGTGCCAGCAGCCCCAGTCCAGCAAACTATGGCTACACCTTC.